The 25 T cell receptor beta chains reported below all come from one sample, sequenced in a study of blood T cell repertoires in COVID-19. Clones were read by immunoSEQ multiplex PCR, and TCRdb kept only the in-frame ones, dropping some. The table includes roughly 300,000 clones, less than 90% detected once. Source material: peripheral blood. The receptor set was obtained from a woman in her twenties or thirties with COVID-19, enrolled during active disease.

This clone was counted at least ten times. CDR3 DNA sequence: TGCAGTGCTAGTCCCACGGCGGTGAACACTGAAGCTTTCTTT. Translating gives CSASPTAVNTEAFF. The V call is TRBV20-1, the J call TRBJ1-1; D gene uncertain. Germline loops: CDR1 DFQATT, CDR2 SNEGSKA (reference sequence). The CDR3 loop spans 14 amino acids. V was clipped by 3 bases and J by 0 bases, with 11 bases between them.

The V and J genes are TRBV4-1 and TRBJ1-1; D is ambiguous. CDR1 MGHRA and CDR2 YSYEKL come from the germline V gene. V lost 0 bases and J lost 8, with 7 bases in between. CDR3 length: 12 residues. CDR3 protein: CASSQDSREAFF. The CDR3 coding sequence is TGCGCCAGCAGCCAAGATAGTCGGGAAGCTTTCTTT.

V is TRBV4-2 and J is TRBJ2-7, with 9 bases identical to TRBD2. CDR3 length: 14 residues. Trimming cost V 2 bases and J 3 bases; bases outside gene matches: 2. Germline CDR1 is LGHNA and CDR2 is YNFKEQ. The CDR3, as DNA: TGTGCCAGCAGCCAATTGCGGGGGGGCTACGAGCAGTACTTC. This sequence encodes CASSQLRGGYEQYF.

CDR3 sequence: CSASLQPQHF. CDR3 DNA: TGCAGTGCTAGTCTTCAGCCCCAGCATTTT. V usage is TRBV20-1 and J usage is TRBJ1-5; no definite D call. V lost 3 bases, J lost 6 bases, and 3 bases lay in between. Germline CDR1 reads DFQATT; CDR2 reads SNEGSKA (reference sequence). CDR3 length equals 10 residues.

The chain couples TRBV30 to TRBJ1-3, with 7 bases lining up with TRBD1. V shed 3 bases and J 4 bases; nucleotides not matched to a gene: 12. This CDR3 spans 16 amino acids. Germline V gene lookup returns CDR1 GTSNPN and CDR2 SVGIG (reference sequence). The CDR3 spells CAWSRDRVWGGNTIYF. The CDR3, as DNA: TGTGCCTGGAGCCGGGACAGAGTATGGGGAGGAAACACCATATATTTT. Looking up the rest from reference TRBV30 and TRBJ1-3 gives the full variable domain: SQTIHQWPATLVQPVGSPLSLECTVEGTSNPNLYWYRQAAGRGLQLLFYSVGIGQISSEVPQNLSASRPQDRQFILSSKKLLLSDSGFYLCAWSRDRVWGGNTIYFGEGSWLTVV.

V and J are TRBV7-2 and TRBJ2-5; 10 bases line up with TRBD2. Per the germline V gene, CDR1 is SGHTA and CDR2 is FQGNSA. Trimming removed 5 bases from V and 4 bases from J; junction bases left unmatched: 7. There are 15 residues in the CDR3. CDR3 sequence (DNA): TGTGCCAGCAGCCAACTAGCGGGGCCGGGAGAGACCCAGTACTTC. Its protein is CASSQLAGPGETQYF.

This sequence joins TRBV15 and TRBJ2-1; 8 nucleotides align to TRBD2. Germline V gives CDR1 LNHNV, CDR2 YYDKDF (reference sequence). Losses at the gene ends were 1 base for V and 0 bases for J; bases not matched to a gene: 8. This CDR3 region has 18 residues. The CDR3 bases are TGTGCCACCAGCAGAGGAAGCTTGGCGGGGGGCTCCTACAATGAGCAGTTCTTC. It is translated as CATSRGSLAGGSYNEQFF. Based on the CDR3 plus reference TRBV15 and TRBJ2-1, the full variable domain is DAMVIQNPRYQVTQFGKPVTLSCSQTLNHNVMYWYQQKSSQAPKLLFHYYDKDFNNEADTPDNFQSRRPNTSFCFLDIRSPGLGDTAMYLCATSRGSLAGGSYNEQFFGPGTRLTVL.

The chain couples TRBV4-1 to TRBJ2-7; 7 positions agree with TRBD1. V trimming: 4 bases; J trimming: 5 bases; junction bases outside the gene matches: 14. The CDR3 runs 16 residues. Germline V gives CDR1 MGHRA, CDR2 YSYEKL. As DNA, the CDR3 is TGCGCCAGCAGCCCCTCGGGACAGTCCTCCCTCAACGAGCAGTACTTC. This sequence encodes CASSPSGQSSLNEQYF.

This chain uses TRBV6-2 or TRBV6-3 with TRBJ2-1; 8 bases are shared with TRBD2. CDR1 and CDR2 from the germline V gene are MNHEY and SVGEGT. V lost 6 bases and J lost 6; bases outside the gene matches: 10. CDR3 length equals 15 residues. The CDR3 DNA reads TGTGCCAGCAGCCGACGGGGGGGGTCCGGCAATGAGCAGTTCTTC. Protein sequence: CASSRRGGSGNEQFF.

The gene calls are TRBV9 and TRBJ2-3, with 12 nucleotides matching TRBD2. Trimming cost V 3 bases and J 6 bases; bases outside gene matches: 17. The CDR3 runs to 19 residues. Germline CDR1 SGDLS, CDR2 YYNGEE. CDR3 DNA: TGTGCCAGCAGCGCAAGGCTGGGACTAGCGGGCCCCGGTGGGGATACGCAGTATTTT. This sequence encodes CASSARLGLAGPGGDTQYF.

The J gene is TRBJ2-3, the V gene TRBV2; 8 bases align to TRBD2. V lost 5 bases to trimming and J lost 6 bases; unmatched junction nucleotides: 4. From germline, CDR1 is SNHLY and CDR2 FYNNEI. The CDR3 is 13 residues long. CDR3 loop: CASSLTGGDTQYF. In nucleotides, the CDR3 is TGTGCCAGCAGTCTCACGGGGGGGGATACGCAGTATTTT.

V usage is TRBV29-1 and J usage is TRBJ2-5, with D perhaps matching TRBD1 (5 bases). V lost 2 bases and J lost 5, with 12 bases in between. This CDR3 is built from 13 residues. Looked up from germline, CDR1 is SQVTM and CDR2 is ANQGSEA. CDR3 bases: TGCAGCGTTGAAACCAGGGTTGGGGAGACCCAGTACTTC. It yields the protein CSVETRVGETQYF.

The chain uses TRBV11-2 and TRBJ1-4; maybe TRBD1 (6 bases). Per the germline V gene, CDR1 is SGHAT and CDR2 is FQNNGV. The CDR3 length is 14 residues. The ends were cut back, 5 bases at V and 8 bases at J, with 15 bases in the middle. The CDR3 protein is CASSQTGMGEKLFF. The CDR3 DNA sequence: TGTGCCAGCAGCCAAACAGGGATGGGCGAAAAACTGTTTTTT.

This chain links TRBV21-1 with TRBJ2-2; the table's TRBD2 call for D was not verified on the DNA. TRBV21-1 is termed a pseudogene. The CDR3 runs 16 residues. The chain's CDR3 is CASSKSCGEGTGELFF. In DNA form, the CDR3 reads TGTGCCAGCAGCAAATCATGTGGGGAGGGAACCGGGGAGCTGTTTTTT.

The chain uses TRBV6-6 and TRBJ1-2, with unresolved D. From germline, CDR1 is MNHNY and CDR2 SVGAGI (reference sequence). With 0 bases removed from V and 6 bases from J, the gap between germline ends came to 5 bases. This CDR3 is built from 12 residues. DNA for the CDR3: TGTGCCAGCAGTTACTCGAGGGATGGCTACACCTTC. Residues: CASSYSRDGYTF.

In its sample, this clone was seen once. The rearrangement links TRBV29-1 to TRBJ2-7; unclear D gene. The germline V gene encodes CDR1 SQVTM and CDR2 ANQGSEA. V dropped 5 bases and J dropped 6 bases, with 14 bases sitting between them. This CDR3 has 12 residues. Written as DNA, the CDR3 is TGCAGCGTTTTTCTTCCCTCAGGCGAGCAGTACTTC. This translates into CSVFLPSGEQYF.

The chain uses TRBV2 and TRBJ2-3; the match to TRBD2 covers 8 bases. V trimming: 5 bases; J trimming: 3 bases; junction bases outside the gene matches: 10. This CDR3 has 16 amino acids. CDR1 and CDR2 (germline): SNHLY, FYNNEI. CDR3 sequence (DNA): TGTGCCAGCAGTCTTCGGGGGGGCGCCTTGACAGATACGCAGTATTTT. Translating it yields CASSLRGGALTDTQYF.

The genes are TRBV7-9 and TRBJ2-5; D ambiguous. This CDR3 spans 13 amino acids. Trimming removed 2 bases at V and 7 bases at J, with 11 bases between. Germline-derived CDR1 and CDR2 are SEHNR and FQNEAQ (reference sequence). The CDR3 spells CASSLWQRPTQYF. CDR3 bases: TGTGCCAGCAGCTTATGGCAGCGCCCGACCCAGTACTTC.

The V gene is TRBV7-8, the J gene TRBJ2-2, with D uncertain. Germline lookup yields CDR1 SGHVS and CDR2 FQNEAQ. This CDR3 comprises 13 residues. V lost 3 bases and J 1 base, leaving 3 bases between the germline ends. CDR3 sequence reads: CASSFKNTGELFF. The CDR3 region has the DNA TGTGCCAGCAGCTTCAAGAACACCGGGGAGCTGTTTTTT.

This sequence joins TRBV30 and TRBJ1-4; tentative D call: TRBD1 (5 bases). V lost 3 bases and J 6 bases, leaving 11 bases between the germline ends. Germline V gene sequence: CDR1 GTSNPN, CDR2 SVGIG (reference sequence). The CDR3 has 13 amino acids. Here the CDR3 DNA reads TGTGCCTGGAGGGCGGGGGGATATGAAAAACTGTTTTTT. Its protein product is CAWRAGGYEKLFF.

This chain connects TRBV19 to TRBJ2-6, with TRBD1 matching 7 bases. V shed 4 bases, J shed 2 bases, and the junction held 2 bases outside the gene matches. Germline CDR1 is LNHDA and CDR2 is SQIVND (reference sequence). The CDR3 spans 15 residues. The DNA for the CDR3 is TGTGCCAGTAGTACACAGGGGACTGGGGCCAACGTCCTGACTTTC. Translated: CASSTQGTGANVLTF.

This rearrangement joins TRBV29-1 to TRBJ1-1; 8 nucleotides match TRBD1. Germline V gene data show CDR1 as SQVTM and CDR2 as ANQGSEA. The CDR3 spans 12 residues. With 3 bases clipped from V and 7 bases from J, the junction kept 4 bases outside the gene matches. The CDR3 sequence: CSVDGQGVEAFF. CDR3 DNA: TGCAGCGTTGATGGACAGGGCGTTGAAGCTTTCTTT.

The chain recombines TRBV6-5 with TRBJ1-2; D unresolved. Looked up from germline, CDR1 is MNHEY and CDR2 is SVGAGI. The CDR3 extends over 14 amino acids. V gave up 6 bases and J gave up 7 bases, with 18 bases separating them. The CDR3 nucleotides read TGTGCCAGCAGCCCCCTGACCCGACCGGGTGGCTACACCTTC. Protein: CASSPLTRPGGYTF.

This chain uses TRBV5-4 with TRBJ1-2; D is ambiguous. The V end lost 1 base, the J end lost 7 bases, and 11 bases lay between the germline ends. CDR1 and CDR2 from the germline V gene are SGHNT and YYREEE (reference sequence). The CDR3 contains 13 residues. The CDR3 DNA sequence: TGTGCCAGCAGCTTGACCATGGGGAGTGGCTACACCTTC. Translating gives CASSLTMGSGYTF.

V is TRBV7-9 and J is TRBJ1-6, with D possibly being TRBD1 (5 bases). From germline, CDR1 is SEHNR and CDR2 FQNEAQ (reference sequence). The CDR3 is 16 residues long. Trimming took 5 bases from V and 13 from J, leaving 24 bases between them. DNA of the CDR3: TGTGCCAGCAGCCCCCGGGGGGACCGATCCTTGGGGCCCCTCCACTTT. Translated: CASSPRGDRSLGPLHF. The full variable domain, rest sourced from reference TRBV7-9 and TRBJ1-6, is DTGVSQNPRHKITKRGQNVTFRCDPISEHNRLYWYRQTLGQGPEFLTYFQNEAQLEKSRLLSDRFSAERPKGSFSTLEIQRTEQGDSAMYLCASSPRGDRSLGPLHFGNGTRLTVT.